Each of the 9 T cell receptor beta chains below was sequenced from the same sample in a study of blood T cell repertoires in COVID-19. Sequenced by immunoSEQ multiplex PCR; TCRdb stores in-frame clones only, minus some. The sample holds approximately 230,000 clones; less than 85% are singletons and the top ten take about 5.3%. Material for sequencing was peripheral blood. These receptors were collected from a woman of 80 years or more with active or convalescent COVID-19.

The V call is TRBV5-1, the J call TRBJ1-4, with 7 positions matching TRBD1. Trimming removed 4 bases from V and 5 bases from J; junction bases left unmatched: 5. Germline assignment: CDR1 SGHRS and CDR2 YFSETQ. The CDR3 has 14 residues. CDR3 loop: CASSVTGQNEKLFF. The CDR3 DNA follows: TGCGCCAGCAGCGTGACAGGGCAGAATGAAAAACTGTTTTTT. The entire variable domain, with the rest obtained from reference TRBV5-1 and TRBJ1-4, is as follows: KAGVTQTPRYLIKTRGQQVTLSCSPISGHRSVSWYQQTPGQGLQFLFEYFSETQRNKGNFPGRFSGRQFSNSRSEMNVSTLELGDSALYLCASSVTGQNEKLFFGSGTQLSVL.

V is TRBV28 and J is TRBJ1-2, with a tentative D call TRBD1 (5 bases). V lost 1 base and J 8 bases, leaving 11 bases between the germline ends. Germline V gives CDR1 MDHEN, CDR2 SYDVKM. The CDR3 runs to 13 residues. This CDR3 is CASSLLGGRGYTF. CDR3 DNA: TGTGCCAGCAGTTTATTGGGGGGGAGAGGCTACACCTTC.

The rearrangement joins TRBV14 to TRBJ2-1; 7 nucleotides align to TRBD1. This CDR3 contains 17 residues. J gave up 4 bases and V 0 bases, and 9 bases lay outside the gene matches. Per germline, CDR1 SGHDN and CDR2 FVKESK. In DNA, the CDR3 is TGTGCCAGCAGCCAAGATCACGTCCCAGGGGGTTACAATGAGCAGTTCTTC. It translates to CASSQDHVPGGYNEQFF.

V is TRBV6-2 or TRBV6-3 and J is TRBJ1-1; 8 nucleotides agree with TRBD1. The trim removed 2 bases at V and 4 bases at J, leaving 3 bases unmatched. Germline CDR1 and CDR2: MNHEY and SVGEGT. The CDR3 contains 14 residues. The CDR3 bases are TGTGCCAGCAGTTACGGGGGACAGGTCACTGAAGCTTTCTTT. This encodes CASSYGGQVTEAFF.

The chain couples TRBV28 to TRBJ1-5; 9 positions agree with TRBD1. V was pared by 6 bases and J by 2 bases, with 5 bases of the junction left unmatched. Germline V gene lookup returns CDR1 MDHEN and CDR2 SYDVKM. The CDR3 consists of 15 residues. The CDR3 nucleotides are TGTGCCAGCAGAAATACAGGGGGCGGCAATCAGCCCCAGCATTTT. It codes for CASRNTGGGNQPQHF.

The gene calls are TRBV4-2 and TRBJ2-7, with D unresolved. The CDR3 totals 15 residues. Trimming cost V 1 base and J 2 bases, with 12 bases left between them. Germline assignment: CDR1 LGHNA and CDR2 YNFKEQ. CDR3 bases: TGTGCCAGCAGCCAAGCACAGAGAACGGCCTACGAGCAGTACTTC. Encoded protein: CASSQAQRTAYEQYF.

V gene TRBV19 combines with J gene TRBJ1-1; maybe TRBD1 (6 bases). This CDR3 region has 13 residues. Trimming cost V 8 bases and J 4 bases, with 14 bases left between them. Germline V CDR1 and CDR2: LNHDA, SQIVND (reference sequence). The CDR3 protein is CASAIEGVTEAFF. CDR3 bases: TGTGCCAGTGCGATCGAGGGGGTCACTGAAGCTTTCTTT.

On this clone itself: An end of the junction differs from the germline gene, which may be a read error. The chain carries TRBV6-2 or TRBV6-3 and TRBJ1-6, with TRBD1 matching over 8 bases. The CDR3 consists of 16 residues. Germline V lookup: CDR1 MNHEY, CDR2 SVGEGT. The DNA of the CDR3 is TGTGCCAGCAGTGACTCCGGGACAGGCTTCTCTCAACCCCTCCACTTT. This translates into CASSDSGTGFSQPLHF.

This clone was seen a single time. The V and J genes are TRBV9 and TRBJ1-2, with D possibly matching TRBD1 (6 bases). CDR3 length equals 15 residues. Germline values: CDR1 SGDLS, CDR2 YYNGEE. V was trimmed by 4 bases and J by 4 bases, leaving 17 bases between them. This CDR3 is CASSQKPQGSYGYTF. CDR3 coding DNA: TGTGCCAGCAGCCAAAAACCCCAGGGGAGCTATGGCTACACCTTC.